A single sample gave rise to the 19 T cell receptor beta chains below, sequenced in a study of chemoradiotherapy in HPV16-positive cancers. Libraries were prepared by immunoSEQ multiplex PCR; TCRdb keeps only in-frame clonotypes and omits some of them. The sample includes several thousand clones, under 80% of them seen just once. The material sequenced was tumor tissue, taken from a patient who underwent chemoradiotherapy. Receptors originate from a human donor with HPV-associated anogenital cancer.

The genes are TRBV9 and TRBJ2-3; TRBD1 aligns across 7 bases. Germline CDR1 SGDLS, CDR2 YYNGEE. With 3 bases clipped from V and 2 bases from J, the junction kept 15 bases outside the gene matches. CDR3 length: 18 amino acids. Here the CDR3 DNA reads TGTGCCAGCAGCGCCGAGATTCAGGGACAGCCAAACACAGATACGCAGTATTTT. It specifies CASSAEIQGQPNTDTQYF.

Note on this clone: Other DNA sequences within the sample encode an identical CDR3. The CDR3 sequence is CASSRSYGYTF. The CDR3, as DNA: TGTGCCAGCAGCCGAAGCTATGGCTACACCTTC. This rearrangement joins TRBV7-9 to TRBJ1-2; no definite D call. V was clipped by 5 bases and J by 4 bases, with 5 bases between them. The CDR3 length is 11 residues. Germline loops: CDR1 SEHNR, CDR2 FQNEAQ (reference sequence).

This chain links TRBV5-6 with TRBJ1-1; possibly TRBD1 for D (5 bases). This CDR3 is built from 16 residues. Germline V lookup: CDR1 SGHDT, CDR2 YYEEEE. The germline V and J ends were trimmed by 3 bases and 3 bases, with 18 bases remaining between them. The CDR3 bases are TGTGCCAGCAGCTCGGACCAGGGTAACGCGTACACTGAAGCTTTCTTT. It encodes CASSSDQGNAYTEAFF.

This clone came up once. CDR3 in DNA: TGTGCCAGCACCTCCGGAGTTCCCTCTGGAAACACCATATATTTT. This gives the protein CASTSGVPSGNTIYF. The rearrangement joins TRBV28 to TRBJ1-3; unclear D gene. Trimming took 7 bases from V and 0 from J, leaving 13 bases between them. The germline V gene has CDR1 MDHEN and CDR2 SYDVKM. The CDR3 runs to 15 residues.

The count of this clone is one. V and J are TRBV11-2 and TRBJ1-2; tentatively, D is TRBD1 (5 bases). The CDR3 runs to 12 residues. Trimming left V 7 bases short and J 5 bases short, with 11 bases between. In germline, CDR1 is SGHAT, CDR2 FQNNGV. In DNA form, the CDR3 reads TGTGCCAGCAATGATGGGGGATATGGCTACACCTTC. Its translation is CASNDGGYGYTF.

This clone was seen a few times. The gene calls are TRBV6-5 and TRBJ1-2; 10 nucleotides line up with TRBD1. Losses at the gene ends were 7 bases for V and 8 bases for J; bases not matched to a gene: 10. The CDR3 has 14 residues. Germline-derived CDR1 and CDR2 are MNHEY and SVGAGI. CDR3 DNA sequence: TGTGCCAGCACCCCAAGTGGACAGGGGGGCGGCTACACCTTC. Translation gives CASTPSGQGGGYTF.

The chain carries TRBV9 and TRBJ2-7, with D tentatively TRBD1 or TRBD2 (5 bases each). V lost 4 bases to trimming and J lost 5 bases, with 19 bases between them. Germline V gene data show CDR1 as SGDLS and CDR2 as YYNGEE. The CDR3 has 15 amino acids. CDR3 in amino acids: CASSPVGVSFDEQYF. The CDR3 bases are TGTGCCAGCAGCCCCGTGGGGGTTAGTTTCGACGAGCAGTACTTC.

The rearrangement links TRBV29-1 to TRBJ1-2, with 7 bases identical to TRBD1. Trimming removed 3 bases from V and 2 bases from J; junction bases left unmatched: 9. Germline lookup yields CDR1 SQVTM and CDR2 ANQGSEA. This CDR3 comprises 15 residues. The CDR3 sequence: CSVEGQGVENYGYTF. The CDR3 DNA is TGCAGCGTTGAGGGGCAGGGGGTTGAAAACTATGGCTACACCTTC.

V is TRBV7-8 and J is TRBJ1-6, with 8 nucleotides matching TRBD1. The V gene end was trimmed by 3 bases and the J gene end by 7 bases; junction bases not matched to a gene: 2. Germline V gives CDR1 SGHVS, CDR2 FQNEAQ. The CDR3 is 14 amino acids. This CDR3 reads CASSFRQGNSPLHF. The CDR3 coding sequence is TGTGCCAGCAGCTTCAGACAGGGGAATTCACCCCTCCACTTT. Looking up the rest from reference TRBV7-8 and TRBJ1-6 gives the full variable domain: GAGVSQSPRYKVAKRGQDVALRCDPISGHVSLFWYQQALGQGPEFLTYFQNEAQLDKSGLPSDRFFAERPEGSVSTLKIQRTQQEDSAVYLCASSFRQGNSPLHFGNGTRLTVT.

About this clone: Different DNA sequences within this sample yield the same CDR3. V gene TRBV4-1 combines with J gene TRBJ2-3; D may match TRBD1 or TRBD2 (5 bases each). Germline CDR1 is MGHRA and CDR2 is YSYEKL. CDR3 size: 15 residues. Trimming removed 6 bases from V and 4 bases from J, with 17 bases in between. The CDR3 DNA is TGCGCCAGCAGTCAATTGCCGGGGCTCGCAGATACGCAGTATTTT. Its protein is CASSQLPGLADTQYF.

The CDR3 DNA reads as TGTGCCAGCAGCCAAGAGCAGGGGGGCTGGGCAGATACGCAGTATTTT. Residues: CASSQEQGGWADTQYF. The genes are TRBV14 and TRBJ2-3, with a tentative D call TRBD1 (7 bases). This CDR3 has 16 amino acids. Germline CDR1 reads SGHDN; CDR2 reads FVKESK. With 0 bases removed from V and 4 bases from J, the gap between germline ends came to 14 bases.

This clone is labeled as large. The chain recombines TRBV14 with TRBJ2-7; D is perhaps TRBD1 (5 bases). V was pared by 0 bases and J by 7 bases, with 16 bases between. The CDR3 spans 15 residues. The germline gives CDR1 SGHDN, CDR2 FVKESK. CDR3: CASSQEQQAGSEQYF. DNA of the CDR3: TGTGCCAGCAGCCAAGAACAACAGGCCGGGTCAGAGCAGTACTTC. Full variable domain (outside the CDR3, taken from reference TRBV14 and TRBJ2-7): EAGVTQFPSHSVIEKGQTVTLRCDPISGHDNLYWYRRVMGKEIKFLLHFVKESKQDESGMPNNRFLAERTGGTYSTLKVQPAELEDSGVYFCASSQEQQAGSEQYFGPGTRLTVT.

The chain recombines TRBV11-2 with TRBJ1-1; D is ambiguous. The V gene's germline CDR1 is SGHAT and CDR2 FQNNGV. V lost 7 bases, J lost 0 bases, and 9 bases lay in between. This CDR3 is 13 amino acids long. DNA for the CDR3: TGTGCCAGCATGCCATTGTTGAACACTGAAGCTTTCTTT. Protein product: CASMPLLNTEAFF.

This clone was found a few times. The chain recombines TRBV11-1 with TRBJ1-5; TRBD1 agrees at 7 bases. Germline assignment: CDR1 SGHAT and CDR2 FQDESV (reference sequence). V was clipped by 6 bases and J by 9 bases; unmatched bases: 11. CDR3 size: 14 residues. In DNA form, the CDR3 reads TGTGCCAGCAGGCCACAGGGGCCGAGGGGGCCCCAGCATTTT. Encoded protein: CASRPQGPRGPQHF.

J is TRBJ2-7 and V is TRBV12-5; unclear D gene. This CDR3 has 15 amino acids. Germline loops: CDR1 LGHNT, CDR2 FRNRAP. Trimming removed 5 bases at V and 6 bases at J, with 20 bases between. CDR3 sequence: CASGHRGVKLGEQYF. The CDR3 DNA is TGTGCTAGTGGTCACCGAGGCGTCAAATTGGGCGAGCAGTACTTC.

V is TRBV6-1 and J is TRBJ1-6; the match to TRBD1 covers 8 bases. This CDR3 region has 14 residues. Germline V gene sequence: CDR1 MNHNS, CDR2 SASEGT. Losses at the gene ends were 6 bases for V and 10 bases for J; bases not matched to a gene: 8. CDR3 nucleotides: TGTGCCAGCAGCGCGGGACAGGACGGGTCACCCCTCCACTTT. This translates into CASSAGQDGSPLHF.

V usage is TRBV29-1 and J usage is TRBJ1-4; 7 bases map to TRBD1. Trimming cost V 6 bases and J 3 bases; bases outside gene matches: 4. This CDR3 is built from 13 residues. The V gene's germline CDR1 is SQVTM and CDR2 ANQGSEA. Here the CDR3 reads CSVNRGSNEKLFF. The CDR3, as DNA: TGCAGCGTCAACAGGGGATCTAATGAAAAACTGTTTTTT.

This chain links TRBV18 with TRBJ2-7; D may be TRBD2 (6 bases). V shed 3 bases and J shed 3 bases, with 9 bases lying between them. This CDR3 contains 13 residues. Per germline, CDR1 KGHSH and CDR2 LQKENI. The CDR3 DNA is TGTGCCAGCTCACCGGGGGGTCACTACGAGCAGTACTTC. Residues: CASSPGGHYEQYF.

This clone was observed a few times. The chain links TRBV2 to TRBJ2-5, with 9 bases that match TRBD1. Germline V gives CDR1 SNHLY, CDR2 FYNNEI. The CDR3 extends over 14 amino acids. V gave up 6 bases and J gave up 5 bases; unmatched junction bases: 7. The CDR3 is CASRDRGGGETQYF. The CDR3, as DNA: TGTGCCAGCAGGGACAGGGGTGGAGGCGAGACCCAGTACTTC.